The clone carrying this TCR beta chain was counted many times. This record belongs to a study of T cells in Graves' hyperthyroidism and ophthalmopathy. Germline assignment: CDR1 MNHEY and CDR2 SMNVEV (reference sequence). The CDR3 is 12 amino acids. Trimming pared 6 bases from V and 4 bases from J, leaving 7 bases between. Amplification of TCR beta CDR3 regions used RNA as the template. The primer set for the first-round RT-PCR of the TCR CDR3 was HTBI. MiXCR was run by TCRdb on the multiplex PCR reads, yielding one entry per CDR3 protein. The sample includes a few hundred thousand distinct CDR3 sequences, more than 15% seen only once; the top ten take roughly 6.6%.

Specimen: blood. The TCR originated in a woman aged 25 to 39 with Graves' hyperthyroidism. The chain couples TRBV27 to TRBJ2-1, with D perhaps matching TRBD1 (6 bases). CDR3 loop: CASRDSYNEQFF. DNA for the CDR3: TGTGCCAGCAGGGACAGTTACAATGAGCAGTTCTTC.